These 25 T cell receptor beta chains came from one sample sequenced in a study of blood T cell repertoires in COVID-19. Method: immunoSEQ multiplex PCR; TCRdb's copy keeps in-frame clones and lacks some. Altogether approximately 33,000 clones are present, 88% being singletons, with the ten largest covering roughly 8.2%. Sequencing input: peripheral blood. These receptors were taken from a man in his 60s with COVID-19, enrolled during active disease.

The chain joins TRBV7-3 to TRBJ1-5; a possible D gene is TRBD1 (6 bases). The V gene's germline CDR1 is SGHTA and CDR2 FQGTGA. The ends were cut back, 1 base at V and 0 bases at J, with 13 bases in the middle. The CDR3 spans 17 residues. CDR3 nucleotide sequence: TGTGCCAGCAGCTTAAGCCTCCAGGGGTATAGCAATCAGCCCCAGCATTTT. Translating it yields CASSLSLQGYSNQPQHF.

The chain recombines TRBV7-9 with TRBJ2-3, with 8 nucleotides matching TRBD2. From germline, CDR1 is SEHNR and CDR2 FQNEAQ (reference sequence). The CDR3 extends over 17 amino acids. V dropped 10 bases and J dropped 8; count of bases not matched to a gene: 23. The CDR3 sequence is CAITTVASGFESGTQYF. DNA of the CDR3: TGTGCCATCACCACGGTGGCTAGCGGGTTCGAGTCCGGTACGCAGTATTTT.

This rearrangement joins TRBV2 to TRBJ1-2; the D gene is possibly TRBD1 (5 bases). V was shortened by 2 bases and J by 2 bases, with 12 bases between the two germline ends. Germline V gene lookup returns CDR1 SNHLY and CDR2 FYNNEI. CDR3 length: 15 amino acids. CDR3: CASSERQGGNYGYTF. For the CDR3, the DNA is TGTGCCAGCAGTGAACGGCAGGGTGGGAACTATGGCTACACCTTC. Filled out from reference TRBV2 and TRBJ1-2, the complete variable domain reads EPEVTQTPSHQVTQMGQEVILRCVPISNHLYFYWYRQILGQKVEFLVSFYNNEISEKSEIFDDQFSVERPDGSNFTLKIRSTKLEDSAMYFCASSERQGGNYGYTFGSGTRLTVV.

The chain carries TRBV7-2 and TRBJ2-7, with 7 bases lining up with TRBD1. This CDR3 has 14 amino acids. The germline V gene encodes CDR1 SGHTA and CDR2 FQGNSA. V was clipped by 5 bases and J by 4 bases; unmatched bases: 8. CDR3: CASSPRTGGYEQYF. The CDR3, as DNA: TGTGCCAGCAGCCCCCGGACAGGAGGATACGAGCAGTACTTC.

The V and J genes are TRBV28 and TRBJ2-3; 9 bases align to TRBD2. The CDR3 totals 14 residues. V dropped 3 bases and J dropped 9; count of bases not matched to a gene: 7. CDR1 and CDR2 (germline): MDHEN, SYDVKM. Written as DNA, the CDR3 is TGTGCCAGCAGTTTGGCGCTAGCGGGAATAACGCAGTATTTT. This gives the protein CASSLALAGITQYF.

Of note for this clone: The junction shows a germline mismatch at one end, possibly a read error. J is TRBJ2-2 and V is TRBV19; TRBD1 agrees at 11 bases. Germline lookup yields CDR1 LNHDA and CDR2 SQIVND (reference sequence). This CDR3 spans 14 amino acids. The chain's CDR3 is CASRGQGDTGELFF. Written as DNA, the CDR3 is TGTGCCAGTAGGGGACAGGGGGACACTGGGGAGCTGTTTTTT.

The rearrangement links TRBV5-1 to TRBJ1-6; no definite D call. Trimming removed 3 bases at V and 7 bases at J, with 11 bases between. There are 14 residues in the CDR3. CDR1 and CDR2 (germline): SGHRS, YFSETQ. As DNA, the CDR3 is TGCGCCAGCAGCTCCCGGACTGGGAATTCACCCCTCCACTTT. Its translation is CASSSRTGNSPLHF.

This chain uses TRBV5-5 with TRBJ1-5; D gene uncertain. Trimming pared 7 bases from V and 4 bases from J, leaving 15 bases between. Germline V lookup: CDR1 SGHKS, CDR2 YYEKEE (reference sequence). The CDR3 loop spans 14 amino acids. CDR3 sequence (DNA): TGTGCCAGCCGGGCGGAGGTTTGGAATCAGCCCCAGCATTTT. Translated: CASRAEVWNQPQHF. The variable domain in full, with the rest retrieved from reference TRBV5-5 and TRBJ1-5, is DAGVTQSPTHLIKTRGQQVTLRCSPISGHKSVSWYQQVLGQGPQFIFQYYEKEERGRGNFPDRFSARQFPNYSSELNVNALLLGDSALYLCASRAEVWNQPQHFGDGTRLSIL.

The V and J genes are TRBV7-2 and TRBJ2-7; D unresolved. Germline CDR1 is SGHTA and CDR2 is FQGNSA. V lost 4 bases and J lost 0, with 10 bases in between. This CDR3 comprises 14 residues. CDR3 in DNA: TGTGCCAGCAGCTCCAAGCTCGCCTCCTACGAGCAGTACTTC. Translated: CASSSKLASYEQYF.

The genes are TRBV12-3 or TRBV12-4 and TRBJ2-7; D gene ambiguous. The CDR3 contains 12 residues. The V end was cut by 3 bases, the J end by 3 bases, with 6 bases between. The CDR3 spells CASSLSGYEQYF. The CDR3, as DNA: TGTGCCAGCAGTTTGAGTGGCTACGAGCAGTACTTC.

CDR3 in DNA: TGTGCCAGCAGCCCCCGACAGGTGACCTACGAGCAGTACTTC. Residues: CASSPRQVTYEQYF. The genes are TRBV11-3 and TRBJ2-7, with TRBD1 as a possible D gene (6 bases). The CDR3 has 14 residues. Germline V gene data show CDR1 as SGHNT and CDR2 as YENEEA. Trimming shortened V by 5 bases and J by 2 bases, and 13 bases separated the two germline ends.

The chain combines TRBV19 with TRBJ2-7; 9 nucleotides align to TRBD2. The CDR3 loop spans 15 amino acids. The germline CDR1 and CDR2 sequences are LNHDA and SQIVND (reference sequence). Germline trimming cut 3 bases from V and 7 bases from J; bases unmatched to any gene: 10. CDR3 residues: CASSISTSGGGEQYF. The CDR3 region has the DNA TGTGCCAGTAGTATTTCGACTAGCGGAGGGGGGGAGCAGTACTTC.

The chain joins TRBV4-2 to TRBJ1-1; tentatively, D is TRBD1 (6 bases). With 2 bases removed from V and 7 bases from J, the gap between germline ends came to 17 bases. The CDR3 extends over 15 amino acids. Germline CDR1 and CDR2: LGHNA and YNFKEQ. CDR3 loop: CASSQPQQGRVEAFF. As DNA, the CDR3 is TGTGCCAGCAGCCAACCCCAACAGGGAAGAGTTGAAGCTTTCTTT.

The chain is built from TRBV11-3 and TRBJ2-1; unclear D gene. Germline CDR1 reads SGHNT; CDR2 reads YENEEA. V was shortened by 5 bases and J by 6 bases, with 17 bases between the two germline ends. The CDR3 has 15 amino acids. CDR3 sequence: CASSIGSAVSNEQFF. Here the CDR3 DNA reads TGTGCCAGCAGCATCGGGTCGGCGGTTAGCAATGAGCAGTTCTTC.

The DNA of the CDR3 is TGTGCCAGCAGTTTTACGGGGAACACTGAAGCTTTCTTT. Protein: CASSFTGNTEAFF. This chain uses TRBV27 with TRBJ1-1; D remains ambiguous. The CDR3 loop spans 13 amino acids. Per germline, CDR1 MNHEY and CDR2 SMNVEV (reference sequence). The V end lost 3 bases, the J end lost 1 base, and 6 bases lay between the germline ends.

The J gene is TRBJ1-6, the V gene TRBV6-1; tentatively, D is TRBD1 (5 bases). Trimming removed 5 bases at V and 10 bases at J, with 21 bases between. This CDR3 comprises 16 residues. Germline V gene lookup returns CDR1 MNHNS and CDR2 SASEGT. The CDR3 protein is CASSKEGAGLVSPLHF. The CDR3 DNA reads TGTGCCAGCAGTAAAGAAGGGGCGGGGTTGGTCTCACCCCTCCACTTT.

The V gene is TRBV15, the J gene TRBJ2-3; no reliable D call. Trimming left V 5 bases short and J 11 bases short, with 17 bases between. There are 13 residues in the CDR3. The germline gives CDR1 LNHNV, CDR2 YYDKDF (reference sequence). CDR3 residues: CATSRRLGQEQYF. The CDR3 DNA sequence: TGTGCCACCAGCCGACGCTTGGGCCAGGAGCAGTATTTT.

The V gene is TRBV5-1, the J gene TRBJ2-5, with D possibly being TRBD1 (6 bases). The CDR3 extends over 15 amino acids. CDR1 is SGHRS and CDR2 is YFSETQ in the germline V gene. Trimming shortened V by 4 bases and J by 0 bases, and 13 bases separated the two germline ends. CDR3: CASSGGLGNQETQYF. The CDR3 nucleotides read TGCGCCAGCAGCGGGGGCTTGGGGAACCAAGAGACCCAGTACTTC.

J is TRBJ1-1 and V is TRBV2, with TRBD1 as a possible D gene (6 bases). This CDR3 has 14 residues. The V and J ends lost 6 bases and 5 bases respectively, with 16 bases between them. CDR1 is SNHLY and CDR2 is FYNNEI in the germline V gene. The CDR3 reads CASRDSGPGTEAFF. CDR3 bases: TGTGCCAGCAGGGACAGCGGCCCTGGGACTGAAGCTTTCTTT.

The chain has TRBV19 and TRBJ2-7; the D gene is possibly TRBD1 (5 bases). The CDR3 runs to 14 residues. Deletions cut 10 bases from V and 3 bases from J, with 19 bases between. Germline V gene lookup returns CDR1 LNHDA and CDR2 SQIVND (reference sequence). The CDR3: CATPDCGAGYEQYF. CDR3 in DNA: TGTGCCACCCCGGATTGTGGGGCAGGCTACGAGCAGTACTTC.

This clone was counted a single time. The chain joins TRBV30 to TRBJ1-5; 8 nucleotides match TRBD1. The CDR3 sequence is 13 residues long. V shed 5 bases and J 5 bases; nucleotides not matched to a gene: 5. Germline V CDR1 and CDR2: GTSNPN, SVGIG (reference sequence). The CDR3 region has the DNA TGTGCCTGGGCAGGGGGCGCGGATCAGCCCCAGCATTTT. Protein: CAWAGGADQPQHF.

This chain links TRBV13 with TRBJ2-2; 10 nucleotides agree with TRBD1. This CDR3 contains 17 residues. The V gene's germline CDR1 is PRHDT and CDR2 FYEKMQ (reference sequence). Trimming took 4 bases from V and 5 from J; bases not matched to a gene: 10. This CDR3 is CASSSPTGGDWTGELFF. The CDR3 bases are TGTGCCAGCAGCTCGCCGACAGGGGGCGATTGGACCGGGGAGCTGTTTTTT. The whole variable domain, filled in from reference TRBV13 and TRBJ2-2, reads AAGVIQSPRHLIKEKRETATLKCYPIPRHDTVYWYQQGPGQDPQFLISFYEKMQSDKGSIPDRFSAQQFSDYHSELNMSSLELGDSALYFCASSSPTGGDWTGELFFGEGSRLTVL.

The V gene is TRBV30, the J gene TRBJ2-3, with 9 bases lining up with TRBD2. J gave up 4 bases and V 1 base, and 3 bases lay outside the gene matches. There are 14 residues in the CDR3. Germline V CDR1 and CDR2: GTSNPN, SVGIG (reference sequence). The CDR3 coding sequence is TGTGCCTGGAGTGGAGCGGGAGGCCCAGATACGCAGTATTTT. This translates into CAWSGAGGPDTQYF.

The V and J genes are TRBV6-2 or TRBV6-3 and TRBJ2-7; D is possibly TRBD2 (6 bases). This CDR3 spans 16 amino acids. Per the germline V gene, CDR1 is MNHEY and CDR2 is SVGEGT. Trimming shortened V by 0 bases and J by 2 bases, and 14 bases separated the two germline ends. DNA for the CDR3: TGTGCCAGCAGTTACTCGAGTAGCGGAGCTACCTACGAGCAGTACTTC. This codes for CASSYSSSGATYEQYF.

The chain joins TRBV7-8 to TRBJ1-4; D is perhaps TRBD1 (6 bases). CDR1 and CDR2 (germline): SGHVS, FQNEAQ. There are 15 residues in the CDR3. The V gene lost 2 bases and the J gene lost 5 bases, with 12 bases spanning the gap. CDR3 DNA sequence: TGTGCCAGCAGCTTACGGCAAACAGGGAATGAAAAACTGTTTTTT. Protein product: CASSLRQTGNEKLFF.